Shown below are 32 T cell receptor beta chains from a single sample sequenced in a study of shared clonotypes between healthy human individuals. Naive CD8 isolation took CD45RO-negative cells positively selected for CCR7 and excluded terminally differentiated effector memory CD45RA+ cells. Assay: immunoSEQ multiplex PCR; the TCRdb copy retains only in-frame clones and omits some. The sample lists some 2.1 million clones, about 94% occurring once. The sequencing sample was made of naive CD8+ T cells from PBMCs. The receptor source for this set is a man younger than 35 in good health. Some clones in this sample may be carry-over from other donors' samples.

This clone was detected once. The DNA of the CDR3 is TGTGCCAGCAGCTTAGGGGCTAGTGATATCAATGAGCAGTTCTTC. Its translation is CASSLGASDINEQFF. The chain joins TRBV7-9 to TRBJ2-1; D uncertain. Germline V gives CDR1 SEHNR, CDR2 FQNEAQ (reference sequence). CDR3 length: 15 amino acids. V lost 1 base, J lost 6 bases, and 13 bases lay in between.

The chain uses TRBV4-1 and TRBJ2-2; D is ambiguous. This CDR3 spans 13 amino acids. Germline CDR1 reads MGHRA; CDR2 reads YSYEKL. V lost 1 base and J 5 bases, leaving 5 bases between the germline ends. The DNA for the CDR3 is TGCGCCAGCAGCCAAGCTAGAACCGGGGAGCTGTTTTTT. Encoded protein: CASSQARTGELFF.

The V gene is TRBV7-2, the J gene TRBJ2-7; either TRBD1 or TRBD2 may fit D (5 bases each). This CDR3 has 15 amino acids. Germline V gene lookup returns CDR1 SGHTA and CDR2 FQGNSA. V gave up 3 bases and J gave up 1 base, with 13 bases separating them. DNA for the CDR3: TGTGCCAGCAGCTTCGTGGGGACCCAGTCCTACGAGCAGTACTTC. Translated: CASSFVGTQSYEQYF.

This rearrangement joins TRBV30 to TRBJ2-2; no clear D. Germline values: CDR1 GTSNPN, CDR2 SVGIG (reference sequence). This CDR3 region has 13 residues. V lost 0 bases to trimming and J lost 6 bases, with 8 bases between them. CDR3 region: CAWSVDRAGELFF. CDR3 nucleotide sequence: TGTGCCTGGAGTGTGGACCGCGCCGGGGAGCTGTTTTTT.

The rearrangement links TRBV27 to TRBJ2-7; TRBD2 matches at 11 bases. The length of the CDR3 is 13 residues. Unmatched junction bases numbered 11, after V lost 6 bases and J lost 13 bases. Per the germline V gene, CDR1 is MNHEY and CDR2 is SMNVEV (reference sequence). The CDR3 nucleotides read TGTGCCAGCAGACTCTCGACTAGCGGGATCGAATACTTC. Amino acid sequence: CASRLSTSGIEYF.

This clone has a single count. Within the sample, other DNA sequences also encode this same CDR3. The rearrangement joins TRBV6-4 to TRBJ1-1; no firm D call. CDR3 length: 13 residues. The germline V gene encodes CDR1 MRHNA and CDR2 SNTAGT. V was cut by 0 bases and J by 4 bases, with 6 bases left in between. The CDR3, as DNA: TGTGCCAGCAGTGACTCGAGAGGCACTGAAGCTTTCTTT. Residues: CASSDSRGTEAFF.

The rearrangement links TRBV5-1 to TRBJ1-1, with 11 nucleotides matching TRBD1. CDR3 size: 17 residues. Germline lookup yields CDR1 SGHRS and CDR2 YFSETQ. The J segment lost 2 bases and the V segment lost 5 bases, leaving 11 bases of the junction unmatched. CDR3 amino acids: CASRPGTGGFRNTEAFF. In DNA, the CDR3 is TGCGCCAGCAGGCCCGGGACAGGGGGTTTTCGAAACACTGAAGCTTTCTTT.

This chain uses TRBV27 with TRBJ2-5, with D possibly TRBD1 on 5 matching bases. Trimming shortened V by 1 base and J by 1 base, and 7 bases separated the two germline ends. Germline V gene lookup returns CDR1 MNHEY and CDR2 SMNVEV (reference sequence). The CDR3 runs 14 residues. CDR3 nucleotides: TGTGCCAGCAGTTTATTTCAGGGCCAAGAGACCCAGTACTTC. Amino acid sequence: CASSLFQGQETQYF.

V and J are TRBV27 and TRBJ2-1; D may be TRBD2 (6 bases). CDR3 length: 14 amino acids. Germline V gene data show CDR1 as MNHEY and CDR2 as SMNVEV (reference sequence). V was shortened by 5 bases and J by 8 bases, with 16 bases between the two germline ends. CDR3 residues: CASSALLGGHEQFF. The DNA for the CDR3 is TGTGCCAGCAGTGCGCTTCTAGGAGGGCATGAGCAGTTCTTC.

This clone was seen once. The rearrangement joins TRBV28 to TRBJ2-7, with D possibly being TRBD2 (6 bases). The ends were cut back, 5 bases at V and 2 bases at J, with 13 bases in the middle. CDR3 length: 14 amino acids. CDR1 and CDR2 (germline): MDHEN, SYDVKM. The CDR3 loop reads CASSTRDLPYEQYF. The DNA for the CDR3 is TGTGCCAGCAGTACGCGGGACCTCCCCTACGAGCAGTACTTC.

This rearrangement joins TRBV5-1 to TRBJ2-7, with 9 bases lining up with TRBD2. Germline V gene lookup returns CDR1 SGHRS and CDR2 YFSETQ. The CDR3 is 15 amino acids. The junction had 11 bases not matched to a gene; V was cut back by 7 bases and J by 3 bases. The CDR3 nucleotides read TGCGCCAGCCTCCGGAGGACTAGCGTTTTCTACGAGCAGTACTTC. It encodes CASLRRTSVFYEQYF.

In DNA, the CDR3 is TGTGCCAGCAGCTTAGACAGCTATGGCTACACCTTC. It encodes CASSLDSYGYTF. This chain joins TRBV11-2 and TRBJ1-2; D ambiguous. The germline gives CDR1 SGHAT, CDR2 FQNNGV. Between the trimmed V and J ends, which lost 0 bases and 4 bases, there was a span of 3 bases. The CDR3 sequence is 12 residues long.

A single count supports this clone. This rearrangement joins TRBV15 to TRBJ1-2; 7 bases are a match to TRBD1. Germline CDR1 reads LNHNV; CDR2 reads YYDKDF (reference sequence). This CDR3 spans 14 amino acids. Trimming removed 5 bases from V and 8 bases from J; junction bases left unmatched: 11. This chain's CDR3 is CATSAAGRGQGYTF. The CDR3 DNA is TGTGCCACCAGCGCAGCAGGGAGGGGGCAAGGCTACACCTTC.

The chain links TRBV5-6 to TRBJ1-5, with 7 bases matching TRBD1. The CDR3 contains 17 residues. Germline V gene sequence: CDR1 SGHDT, CDR2 YYEEEE. Trimming removed 1 base from V and 0 bases from J; junction bases left unmatched: 7. Written as DNA, the CDR3 is TGTGCCAGCAGCTTGTCGGAGGACAGGAATAGCAATCAGCCCCAGCATTTT. This translates into CASSLSEDRNSNQPQHF.

The rearrangement uses TRBV7-7 and TRBJ2-7, with D uncertain. V lost 0 bases to trimming and J lost 2 bases, with 11 bases between them. CDR3 size: 15 residues. Germline CDR1 SSHAT, CDR2 FNYEAQ (reference sequence). In nucleotides, the CDR3 is TGTGCCAGCAGCTTAGCGCCTAACGGAGCCTACGAGCAGTACTTC. Translated, it gives CASSLAPNGAYEQYF.

The rearrangement links TRBV5-5 to TRBJ2-7, with 8 bases aligning to TRBD1. The CDR3 loop spans 18 amino acids. J gave up 3 bases and V 2 bases, and 16 bases lay outside the gene matches. CDR1 and CDR2 (germline): SGHKS, YYEKEE (reference sequence). The DNA for the CDR3 is TGTGCCAGCAGCTTAGCACTTAACCCCGGGACAGGAGACTACGAGCAGTACTTC. It specifies CASSLALNPGTGDYEQYF.

Comment on this clone: In the same sample, other DNA sequences code for this CDR3. The chain couples TRBV9 to TRBJ2-7; 7 bases match TRBD1. The CDR3 is 15 residues long. Trimming took 0 bases from V and 3 from J; bases not matched to a gene: 6. Germline values: CDR1 SGDLS, CDR2 YYNGEE. DNA of the CDR3: TGTGCCAGCAGCGTAGGGTCCGGGGACAGCTACGAGCAGTACTTC. This gives the protein CASSVGSGDSYEQYF.

The table lists this clone with a few counts. This chain uses TRBV29-1 with TRBJ1-5; 8 nucleotides align to TRBD1. In germline, CDR1 is SQVTM, CDR2 ANQGSEA. CDR3 size: 13 residues. The V segment lost 7 bases and the J segment 5 bases; nucleotides outside the gene matches: 7. The CDR3 spells CSARQGRDQPQHF. In DNA, the CDR3 is TGCAGCGCACGACAGGGGAGGGATCAGCCCCAGCATTTT.

This clone was counted a single time. The chain joins TRBV9 to TRBJ2-1; 7 bases fit TRBD2. The V gene's germline CDR1 is SGDLS and CDR2 YYNGEE. The CDR3 extends over 15 amino acids. V was clipped by 4 bases and J by 6 bases; unmatched bases: 10. The CDR3 sequence: CASSYGTMARNEQFF. The CDR3 DNA follows: TGTGCCAGCAGCTACGGGACTATGGCGCGCAATGAGCAGTTCTTC.

The CDR3 region is CASSPPEGEIFNEQFF. DNA for the CDR3: TGTGCCAGCAGCCCCCCGGAGGGGGAAATCTTCAATGAGCAGTTCTTC. The chain employs TRBV14 and TRBJ2-1; either TRBD1 or TRBD2 may supply D (6 bases each). V was trimmed by 4 bases and J by 6 bases, leaving 19 bases between them. This CDR3 is 16 amino acids long. Germline V gene lookup returns CDR1 SGHDN and CDR2 FVKESK.

The V call is TRBV5-3, the J call TRBJ2-4; no definite D call. TRBV5-3 carries the ORF label, with uncertain function. CDR3 length equals 15 residues. The ends were cut back, 0 bases at V and 0 bases at J, with 7 bases in the middle. The CDR3, as DNA: TGTGCCAGAAGCTTGGTTACTAAAGCCAAAAACATTCAGTACTTC. The encoded protein is CARSLVTKAKNIQYF.

This chain joins TRBV19 and TRBJ2-1; D not certain. The CDR3 length is 11 residues. From germline, CDR1 is LNHDA and CDR2 SQIVND (reference sequence). V shed 7 bases and J shed 3 bases, with 4 bases lying between them. The CDR3 nucleotides read TGTGCCAGTAATAGCTACAATGAGCAGTTCTTC. Amino acid sequence: CASNSYNEQFF. The whole variable domain, remainder taken from reference TRBV19 and TRBJ2-1, is DGGITQSPKYLFRKEGQNVTLSCEQNLNHDAMYWYRQDPGQGLRLIYYSQIVNDFQKGDIAEGYSVSREKKESFPLTVTSAQKNPTAFYLCASNSYNEQFFGPGTRLTVL.

This clone appeared once. The chain links TRBV19 to TRBJ2-2; D not certain. Trimming shortened V by 3 bases and J by 3 bases, and 8 bases separated the two germline ends. Germline V lookup: CDR1 LNHDA, CDR2 SQIVND (reference sequence). The CDR3 length is 14 residues. CDR3 DNA sequence: TGTGCCAGTAGTATGATAGTGGACACCGGGGAGCTGTTTTTT. Residues: CASSMIVDTGELFF.

V gene TRBV13 combines with J gene TRBJ1-2; 9 positions match TRBD1. Germline V gives CDR1 PRHDT, CDR2 FYEKMQ (reference sequence). V lost 4 bases, J lost 6 bases, and 15 bases stayed unmatched. The CDR3 spans 17 residues. CDR3 region: CASSWGQGSSGINGYTF. CDR3 in DNA: TGTGCCAGCAGCTGGGGACAGGGCTCCAGCGGGATCAATGGCTACACCTTC.

The chain carries TRBV5-6 and TRBJ1-2; 8 bases are a match to TRBD1. The CDR3 is made up of 14 amino acids. Trimming cost V 4 bases and J 1 base; bases outside gene matches: 3. The germline V gene encodes CDR1 SGHDT and CDR2 YYEEEE. CDR3 in amino acids: CASSGTGVNYGYTF. As DNA, the CDR3 is TGTGCCAGCAGCGGGACAGGCGTTAACTATGGCTACACCTTC.

The chain is built from TRBV29-1 and TRBJ2-5, with unresolved D. Gene TRBJ2-7 matches the end of the DNA better, so the J call may be wrong. From germline, CDR1 is SQVTM and CDR2 ANQGSEA. The CDR3 sequence is 12 residues long. The CDR3 nucleotides are TGCAGCGTTGAAGTCTACGGTTACGAGCAGTACTTC. This sequence encodes CSVEVYGYEQYF.

This chain connects TRBV9 to TRBJ1-1; tentative D call: TRBD1 (5 bases). This CDR3 is 13 amino acids long. The germline gives CDR1 SGDLS, CDR2 YYNGEE. V was pared by 0 bases and J by 13 bases, with 16 bases between. The CDR3 coding sequence is TGTGCCAGCAGCGTAGGATCAGGGAGGAAGCTTTTCTTT. It codes for CASSVGSGRKLFF. Using reference TRBV9 and TRBJ1-1 for the parts outside the CDR3, the full variable domain is DSGVTQTPKHLITATGQRVTLRCSPRSGDLSVYWYQQSLDQGLQFLIQYYNGEERAKGNILERFSAQQFPDLHSELNLSSLELGDSALYFCASSVGSGRKLFFGQGTRLTVV.

This chain links TRBV5-1 with TRBJ1-1; a weak D match, TRBD1 (5 bases). CDR3 length: 17 amino acids. Germline V gene sequence: CDR1 SGHRS, CDR2 YFSETQ. Trimming left V 3 bases short and J 0 bases short, with 18 bases between. The CDR3 region has the DNA TGCGCCAGCAGCTACAGCCGATTGGGACGGATGAACACTGAAGCTTTCTTT. Translation: CASSYSRLGRMNTEAFF.

The rearrangement joins TRBV11-2 to TRBJ2-1, with D perhaps given as TRBD1 or TRBD2 (5 bases each). The CDR3 covers 12 residues. Germline CDR1 is SGHAT and CDR2 is FQNNGV. V was trimmed by 2 bases and J by 8 bases, leaving 7 bases between them. CDR3 in amino acids: CASSLMGDEQFF. CDR3 nucleotides: TGTGCCAGCAGCTTAATGGGGGATGAGCAGTTCTTC.

The chain combines TRBV10-2 with TRBJ1-2, with 8 bases fitting TRBD1. The CDR3 spans 15 residues. Germline assignment: CDR1 WSHSY and CDR2 SAAADI. J was trimmed by 5 bases and V by 10 bases; bases with no gene match: 15. The CDR3 DNA reads as TGCGCCACGGGGGGCAGGGGGCAGGGATGGTATGGCTACACCTTC. It encodes CATGGRGQGWYGYTF.

The V and J genes are TRBV6-1 and TRBJ2-7; a weak D match, TRBD2 (6 bases). Germline CDR1 reads MNHNS; CDR2 reads SASEGT. The ends were cut back, 6 bases at V and 0 bases at J, with 15 bases in the middle. This CDR3 has 15 residues. The CDR3 region is CASSEGLQPSYEQYF. Written as DNA, the CDR3 is TGTGCCAGCAGCGAGGGACTGCAACCCTCCTACGAGCAGTACTTC.

This clone was picked up one time. The chain couples TRBV9 to TRBJ2-2, with TRBD2 matching over 8 bases. CDR1 and CDR2 from the germline V gene are SGDLS and YYNGEE. J was trimmed by 3 bases and V by 0 bases; bases with no gene match: 4. This CDR3 comprises 16 residues. CDR3 DNA: TGTGCCAGCAGCGTAGCCGGGGGGGACTACACCGGGGAGCTGTTTTTT. It encodes CASSVAGGDYTGELFF.